Described below is a single T cell receptor (beta chain) sequence and its context. Its antigen remains unknown. Per germline, CDR1 SGHTA and CDR2 FQGNSA. V lost 4 bases to trimming and J lost 10 bases, with 11 bases between them. This CDR3 is built from 12 residues. The sample belongs to a study of blood T cells in healthy people across ages. Study conclusions and caveats: Long-lived and aged donors differed, with more naive CD4+ cells and higher diversity in the long-lived. Estimates drawn from one million T cells were deemed to understate diversity. Age advanced and TCR beta diversity per million T cells fell, roughly linearly.

Combining a sample-barcoded 5' primer with a J-beta primer mix, a second PCR ran for roughly 6 to 11 cycles. Researchers report that a template-switch adaptor with 12 random nucleotides tagged each cDNA molecule. TCRdb processed the 5' RACE reads anew with MiXCR; each CDR3 protein has one entry. The repertoire consists of about 290,000 distinct CDR3 sequences, with roughly a quarter occurring once and the leading ten covering 29%. The chain uses TRBV7-2 and TRBJ2-1; possible D gene TRBD2, 5 bases. Specimen: blood. The clonotype originates from a woman aged 70-85 years in good health. The CDR3 bases are TGTGCCAGCAGCTACACGGGGAGAGAGCAGTTCTTC. Encoded protein: CASSYTGREQFF.